The source of this T cell receptor (beta chain) is a study of identical twins. Everyone who gave samples was a healthy Caucasian. The CDR3 sequence is 19 residues long. The V and J ends lost 4 bases and 0 bases, in that order; junction bases with no gene match: 9. Unique molecular identifiers were present on the cDNA, which also gained a universal primer site by template switching. One entry per CDR3 protein, called by TCRdb with MiXCR from the 5' RACE reads. The profile shows a few hundred thousand distinct CDR3 sequences, about 18% of them singletons. The rearrangement links TRBV23-1 to TRBJ2-1, with 13 nucleotides matching TRBD2. Being an ORF, TRBV23-1 has a function that is uncertain. The clonotype was recovered from a man aged 45-65 years in good health. Sequencing input: naive T cells sorted from blood. DNA for the CDR3: TGCGCCAGCAGTCGCAAGACTAGCGGGAGGCCGGACTCCTACAATGAGCAGTTCTTC. Amino acid sequence: CASSRKTSGRPDSYNEQFF.